One sample yielded the 13 T cell receptor beta chains listed below, sequenced in a study of immune heterogeneity within non-small cell lung tumors. Multiplex PCR (32 V and 13 J primers) was used to amplify the TCR beta CDR3. TCRdb reanalysed the multiplex PCR reads using MiXCR and keeps one entry per CDR3 protein. The data show a few thousand distinct CDR3 sequences, less than 20% seen once. Bulk tumor genomic DNA constituted the template, at around 600 ng per sample. Every primary tumor yielded several biopsies, spaced far apart, that were taken during surgery. The patients were newly diagnosed with non-small cell lung cancer, had not been treated, and had curative surgery. Source material: lung tumor tissue. The receptors shown here come from a man aged 35-49 years with non-small cell lung cancer.

In regard to this clonotype: This clone may be a read error of a much larger clone one base away. V usage is TRBV19 and J usage is TRBJ1-5, with unresolved D. Trimming took 10 bases from V and 3 from J, leaving 16 bases between them. The CDR3 spans 14 residues. The germline gives CDR1 LNHDA, CDR2 SQIVND (reference sequence). In DNA, the CDR3 is TGTGCCAATAATTTGCCGGCAGACAATCAGCCCCAGCATTTT. The encoded protein is CANNLPADNQPQHF.

Remarks on this clonotype: Just one base apart from a much larger clone, this may be a read error. This chain connects TRBV4-2 to TRBJ1-6, with D uncertain. With 2 bases removed from V and 9 bases from J, the gap between germline ends came to 11 bases. CDR3 length equals 14 residues. CDR1 and CDR2 (germline): LGHNA, YNFKEQ. CDR3 sequence: CASSQYVRASPLHF. CDR3 nucleotides: TGTGCCAGCAGCCAATATGTGAGAGCTTCACCCCTCCACTTT.

A note on this clonotype: A much larger clone lies a single base off, so this may be a read error. The chain's CDR3 is CASSLAWRTDTQYF. The DNA for the CDR3 is TGTGCCAGCAGCTTAGCGTGGCGCACAGATACGCAGTATTTT. The chain carries TRBV5-8 and TRBJ2-3; unclear D gene. The CDR3 length is 14 residues. Trimming took 2 bases from V and 1 from J, leaving 8 bases between them. CDR1 is SGHTS and CDR2 is YDEGEE in the germline V gene.

This clonotype has ten or more counts. The gene calls are TRBV4-1 and TRBJ2-5, with D perhaps assigned TRBD1 or TRBD2 (5 bases each). Germline CDR1 and CDR2: MGHRA and YSYEKL. V lost 0 bases to trimming and J lost 4 bases, with 15 bases between them. The CDR3 spans 16 residues. CDR3 sequence: CASSQDSEGPVETQYF. CDR3 bases: TGCGCCAGCAGCCAAGATTCAGAGGGGCCCGTAGAGACCCAGTACTTC.

The gene calls are TRBV7-6 and TRBJ2-3; unclear D gene. The germline V gene encodes CDR1 SGHVS and CDR2 FNYEAQ. The V end was cut by 3 bases, the J end by 6 bases, with 10 bases between. This CDR3 is built from 13 residues. The CDR3 DNA follows: TGTGCCAGCAGCTTTGCGCCCGGGGATACGCAGTATTTT. Amino acid sequence: CASSFAPGDTQYF.

With regard to this clonotype: A much larger clone sits a single nucleotide away, making a read error possible. The V gene is TRBV25-1, the J gene TRBJ2-7; D ambiguous. V gave up 2 bases and J gave up 1 base, with 9 bases separating them. From germline, CDR1 is MGHDK and CDR2 SYGVNS. This CDR3 is 14 amino acids long. As DNA, the CDR3 is TGTGCCAGCAGTGAACCGAAGGGTTCCTACGAGCAGTACTTC. Its translation is CASSEPKGSYEQYF.

In its sample, this clonotype is medium-sized (0.01 to 0.1%). The chain is built from TRBV30 and TRBJ1-1; D not certain. Germline CDR1 is GTSNPN and CDR2 is SVGIG (reference sequence). Trimming shortened V by 3 bases and J by 0 bases, and 8 bases separated the two germline ends. This CDR3 has 13 amino acids. CDR3 protein: CAWSRNLNTEAFF. CDR3 bases: TGTGCCTGGAGCAGGAATTTGAACACTGAAGCTTTCTTT.

This clonotype was recorded a few times. The J gene is TRBJ2-5, the V gene TRBV14; 8 positions match TRBD1. Trimming took 3 bases from V and 1 from J; bases not matched to a gene: 4. CDR3 length equals 15 residues. Germline V gene data show CDR1 as SGHDN and CDR2 as FVKESK. CDR3 in amino acids: CASSQDRAGQETQYF. CDR3 nucleotide sequence: TGTGCCAGCAGCCAGGACAGGGCGGGCCAAGAGACCCAGTACTTC.

A note on this clonotype: A read error may explain this, as a much larger clone is one base away. CDR3 residues: CATSFTGRETQYF. CDR3 in DNA: TGTGCCACCAGTTTCACAGGGCGGGAGACCCAGTACTTC. This chain uses TRBV15 with TRBJ2-5, with a weak D call TRBD1 (6 bases). Between the trimmed V and J ends, which lost 6 bases and 5 bases, there was a span of 13 bases. From germline, CDR1 is LNHNV and CDR2 YYDKDF (reference sequence). The CDR3 consists of 13 residues.

Points on this clonotype: A read error may explain this, as a much larger clone is one base away. The V call is TRBV28, the J call TRBJ1-1; maybe TRBD1 (5 bases). Germline loops: CDR1 MDHEN, CDR2 SYDVKM. CDR3 size: 13 residues. Deletions cut 6 bases from V and 12 bases from J, with 20 bases between. Written as DNA, the CDR3 is TGTGCCAGCAGAGGGACTGGTCCAACCGAATCTTTCTTT. Protein: CASRGTGPTESFF.

Relative to its sample, this clonotype is medium-sized. The genes are TRBV6-1 and TRBJ1-4; 10 bases line up with TRBD1. Germline-derived CDR1 and CDR2 are MNHNS and SASEGT. The CDR3 length is 15 residues. V dropped 3 bases and J dropped 7; count of bases not matched to a gene: 5. The CDR3 here is CASSEGGTGVEKLFF. In nucleotides, the CDR3 is TGTGCCAGCAGTGAGGGGGGGACAGGGGTTGAAAAACTGTTTTTT.

This clonotype was observed once. This may come from a read error, since a much larger clone is one base off. The genes are TRBV7-9 and TRBJ1-5, with D hard to call. The CDR3 sequence is 12 residues long. Germline V gives CDR1 SEHNR, CDR2 FQNEAQ (reference sequence). The DNA for the CDR3 is TGTGCCAGCATCTTAGGAGCCCAGCCCCAGCATTTT. Its translation: CASILGAQPQHF.

As concerns this clonotype: A much larger clonotype is one base distant, so this may be a read error. This chain joins TRBV27 and TRBJ2-1; D may be TRBD1 (5 bases). The CDR3 is 14 residues long. The germline V gene has CDR1 MNHEY and CDR2 SMNVEV (reference sequence). The CDR3 bases are TGTGCCAGCAGATCACAGGTCTCCTACAGTGAGCAGTTCTTC. Residues: CASRSQVSYSEQFF.